This T cell receptor beta chain was sequenced for a study of T cell repertoires in aging, cancer and after chemotherapy. A mixed TRB-A/B primer pool amplified rearranged TRB by multiplex touch-down PCR. Each CDR3 protein is one row after TCRdb ran MiXCR on the multiplex PCR reads. The sample records around 3,300 distinct CDR3 sequences, 35% being singletons. The germline gives CDR1 LNHNV, CDR2 YYDKDF (reference sequence). The CDR3 contains 12 residues. The V gene lost 0 bases and the J gene lost 5 bases, with 5 bases spanning the gap. Peripheral blood genomic DNA, not sorted cells or RNA, was the template.

This rearrangement joins TRBV15 to TRBJ2-7, with D uncertain. The sequenced sample was blood. This TCR derives from a human donor with a solid tumor. This CDR3 is CATSRDIHEQYF. The DNA for the CDR3 is TGTGCCACCAGCAGAGATATCCACGAGCAGTACTTC.